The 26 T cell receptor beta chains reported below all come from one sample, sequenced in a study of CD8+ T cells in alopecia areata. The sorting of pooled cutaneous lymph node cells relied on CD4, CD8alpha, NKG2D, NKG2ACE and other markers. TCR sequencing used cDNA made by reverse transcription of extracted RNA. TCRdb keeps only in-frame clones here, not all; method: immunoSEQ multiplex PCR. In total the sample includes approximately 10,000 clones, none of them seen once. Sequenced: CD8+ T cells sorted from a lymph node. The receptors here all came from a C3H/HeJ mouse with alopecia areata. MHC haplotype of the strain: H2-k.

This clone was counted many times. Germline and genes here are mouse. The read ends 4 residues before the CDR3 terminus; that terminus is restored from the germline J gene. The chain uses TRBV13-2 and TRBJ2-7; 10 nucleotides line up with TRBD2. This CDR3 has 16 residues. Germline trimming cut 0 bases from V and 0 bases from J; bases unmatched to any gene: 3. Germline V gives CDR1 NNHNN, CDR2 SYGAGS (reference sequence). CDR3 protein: CASGDALGGSSYEQYF. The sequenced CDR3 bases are TGTGCCAGCGGTGATGCACTGGGGGGGAGCTCCTAT.

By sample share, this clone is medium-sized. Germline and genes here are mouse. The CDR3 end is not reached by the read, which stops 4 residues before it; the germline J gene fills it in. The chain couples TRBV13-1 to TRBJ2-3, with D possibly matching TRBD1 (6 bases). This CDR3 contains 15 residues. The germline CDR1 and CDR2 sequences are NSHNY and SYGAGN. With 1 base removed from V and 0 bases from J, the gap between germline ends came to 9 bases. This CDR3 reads CASSDQQGSAETLYF. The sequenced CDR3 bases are TGTGCCAGCAGTGATCAACAGGGTAGTGCAGAA.

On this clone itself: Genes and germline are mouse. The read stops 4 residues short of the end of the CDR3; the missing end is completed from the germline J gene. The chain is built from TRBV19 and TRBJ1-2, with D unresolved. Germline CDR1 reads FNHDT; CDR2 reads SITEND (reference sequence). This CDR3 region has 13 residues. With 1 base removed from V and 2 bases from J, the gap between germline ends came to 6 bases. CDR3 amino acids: CASSITQNSDYTF. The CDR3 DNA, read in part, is TGTGCCAGCAGTATAACACAGAACTCC.

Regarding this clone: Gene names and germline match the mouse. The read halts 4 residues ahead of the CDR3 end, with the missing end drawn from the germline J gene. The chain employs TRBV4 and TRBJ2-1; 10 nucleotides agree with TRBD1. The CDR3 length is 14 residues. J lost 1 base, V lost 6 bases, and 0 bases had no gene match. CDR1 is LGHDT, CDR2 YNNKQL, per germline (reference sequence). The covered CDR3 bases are TGTGCCAGCAGGGACAGGGGGAACTATGCT. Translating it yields CASRDRGNYA. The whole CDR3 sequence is CASRDRGNYAEQFF.

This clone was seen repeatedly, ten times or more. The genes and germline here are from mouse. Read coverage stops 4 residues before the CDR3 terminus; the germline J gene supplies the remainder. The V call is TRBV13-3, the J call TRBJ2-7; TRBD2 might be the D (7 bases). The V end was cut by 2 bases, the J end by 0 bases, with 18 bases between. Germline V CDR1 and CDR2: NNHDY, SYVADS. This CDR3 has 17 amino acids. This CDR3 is CASSEARGARSSYEQYF. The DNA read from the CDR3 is TGTGCCAGCAGTGAAGCCCGGGGGGCGAGGAGCTCCTAT.

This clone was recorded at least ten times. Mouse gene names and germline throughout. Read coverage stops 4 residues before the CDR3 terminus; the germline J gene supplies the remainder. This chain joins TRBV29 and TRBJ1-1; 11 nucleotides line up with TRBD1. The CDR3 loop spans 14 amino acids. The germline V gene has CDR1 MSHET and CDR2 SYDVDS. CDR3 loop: CASSLGQGAGEVFF. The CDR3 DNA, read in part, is TGTGCTAGCAGTTTAGGACAGGGGGCGGGA.

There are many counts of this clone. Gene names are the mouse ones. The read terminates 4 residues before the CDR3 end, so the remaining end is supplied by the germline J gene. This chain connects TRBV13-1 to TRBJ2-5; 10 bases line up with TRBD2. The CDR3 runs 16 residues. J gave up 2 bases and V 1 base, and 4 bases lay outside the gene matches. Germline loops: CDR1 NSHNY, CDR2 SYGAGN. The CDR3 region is CASSDFWGGGQDTQYF. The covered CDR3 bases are TGTGCCAGCAGTGATTTCTGGGGGGGCGGCCAAGAC.

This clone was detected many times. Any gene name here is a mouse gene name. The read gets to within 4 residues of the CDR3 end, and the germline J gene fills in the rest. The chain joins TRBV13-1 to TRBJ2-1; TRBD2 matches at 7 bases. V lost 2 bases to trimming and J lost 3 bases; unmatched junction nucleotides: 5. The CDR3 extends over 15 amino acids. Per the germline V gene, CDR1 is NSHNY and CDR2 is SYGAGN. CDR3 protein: CASSEGWGFYAEQFF. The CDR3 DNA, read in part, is TGTGCCAGCAGTGAGGGCTGGGGGTTCTATGCT.

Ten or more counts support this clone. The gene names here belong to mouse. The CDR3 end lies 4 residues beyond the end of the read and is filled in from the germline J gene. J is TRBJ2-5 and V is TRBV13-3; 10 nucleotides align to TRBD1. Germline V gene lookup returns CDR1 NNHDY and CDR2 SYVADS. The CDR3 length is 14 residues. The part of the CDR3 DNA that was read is TGTGCCAGCAGTCCCGGGACAGGGGTTGAC. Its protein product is CASSPGTGVD. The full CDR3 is CASSPGTGVDTQYF.

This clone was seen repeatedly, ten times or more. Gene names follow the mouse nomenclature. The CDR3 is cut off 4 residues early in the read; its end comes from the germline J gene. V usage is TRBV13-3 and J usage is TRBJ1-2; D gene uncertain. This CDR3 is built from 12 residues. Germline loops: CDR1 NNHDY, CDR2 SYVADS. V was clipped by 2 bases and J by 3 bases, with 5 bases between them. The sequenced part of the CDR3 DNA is TGTGCCAGCAGTGAAACAGACTCC. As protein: CASSETDS. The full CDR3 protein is CASSETDSDYTF.

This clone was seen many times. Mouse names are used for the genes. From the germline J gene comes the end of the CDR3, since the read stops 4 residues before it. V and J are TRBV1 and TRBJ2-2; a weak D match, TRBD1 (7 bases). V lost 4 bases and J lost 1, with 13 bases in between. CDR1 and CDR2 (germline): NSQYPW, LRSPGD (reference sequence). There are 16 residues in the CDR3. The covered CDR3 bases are TGCACCTGCAGTGGTTCAGGGGGGAAAAACACCGGG. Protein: CTCSGSGGKNTG. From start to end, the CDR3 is CTCSGSGGKNTGQLYF.

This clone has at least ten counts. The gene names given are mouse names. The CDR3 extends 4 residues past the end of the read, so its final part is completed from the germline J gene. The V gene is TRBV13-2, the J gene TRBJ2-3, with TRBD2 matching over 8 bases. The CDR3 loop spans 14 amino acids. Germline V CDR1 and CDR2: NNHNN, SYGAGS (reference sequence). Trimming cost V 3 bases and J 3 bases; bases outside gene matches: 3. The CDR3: CASGGRTGAETLYF. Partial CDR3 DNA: TGTGCCAGCGGTGGCAGGACTGGGGCAGAA.

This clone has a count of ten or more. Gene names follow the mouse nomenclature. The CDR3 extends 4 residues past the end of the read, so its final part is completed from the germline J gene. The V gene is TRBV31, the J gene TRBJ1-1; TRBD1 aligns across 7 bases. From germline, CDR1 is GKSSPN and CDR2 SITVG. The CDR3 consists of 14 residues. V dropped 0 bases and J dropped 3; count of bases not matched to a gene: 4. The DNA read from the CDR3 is TGTGCCTGGAGTCTACAGGGGTCGGACACA. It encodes CAWSLQGSDT. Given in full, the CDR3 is CAWSLQGSDTEVFF.

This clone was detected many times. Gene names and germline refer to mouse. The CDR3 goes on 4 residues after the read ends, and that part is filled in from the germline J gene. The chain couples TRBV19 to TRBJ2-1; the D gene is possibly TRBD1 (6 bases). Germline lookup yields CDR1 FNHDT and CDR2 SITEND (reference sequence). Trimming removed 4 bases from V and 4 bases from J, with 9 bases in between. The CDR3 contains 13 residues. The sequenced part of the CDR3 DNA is TGTGCCAGCAGTTTACAGGGTTATGCT. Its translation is CASSLQGYA. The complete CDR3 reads CASSLQGYAEQFF.

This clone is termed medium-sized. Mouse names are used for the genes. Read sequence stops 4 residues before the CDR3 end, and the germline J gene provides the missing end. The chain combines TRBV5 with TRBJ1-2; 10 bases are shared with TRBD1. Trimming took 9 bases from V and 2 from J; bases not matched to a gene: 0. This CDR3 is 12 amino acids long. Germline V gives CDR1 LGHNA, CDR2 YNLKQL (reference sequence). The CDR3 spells CARGQGNSDYTF. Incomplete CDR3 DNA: TGTGCCAGGGGACAGGGGAACTCC.

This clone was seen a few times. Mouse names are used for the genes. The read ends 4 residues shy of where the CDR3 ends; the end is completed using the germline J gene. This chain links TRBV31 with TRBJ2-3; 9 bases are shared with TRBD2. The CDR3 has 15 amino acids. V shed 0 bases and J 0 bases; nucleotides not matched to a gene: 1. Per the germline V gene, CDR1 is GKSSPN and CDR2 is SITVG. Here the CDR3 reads CAWSLLGGSAETLYF. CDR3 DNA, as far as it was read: TGTGCCTGGAGTCTACTGGGGGGAAGTGCAGAA.

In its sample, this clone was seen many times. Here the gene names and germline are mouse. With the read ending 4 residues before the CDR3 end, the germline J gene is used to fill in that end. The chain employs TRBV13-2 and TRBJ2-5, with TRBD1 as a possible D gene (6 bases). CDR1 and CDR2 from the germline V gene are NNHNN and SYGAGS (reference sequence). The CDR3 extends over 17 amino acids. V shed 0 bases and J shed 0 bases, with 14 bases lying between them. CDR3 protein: CASGDAGGTINQDTQYF. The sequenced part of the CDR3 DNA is TGTGCCAGCGGTGATGCAGGTGGGACAATTAACCAAGAC.

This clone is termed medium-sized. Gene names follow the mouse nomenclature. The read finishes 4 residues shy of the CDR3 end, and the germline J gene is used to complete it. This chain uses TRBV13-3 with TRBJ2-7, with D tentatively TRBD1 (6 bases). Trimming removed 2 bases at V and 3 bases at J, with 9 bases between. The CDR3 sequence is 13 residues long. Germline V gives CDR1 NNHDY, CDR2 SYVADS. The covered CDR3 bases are TGTGCCAGCAGTGAGGGACAACACTAT. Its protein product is CASSEGQHY. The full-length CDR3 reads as CASSEGQHYEQYF.

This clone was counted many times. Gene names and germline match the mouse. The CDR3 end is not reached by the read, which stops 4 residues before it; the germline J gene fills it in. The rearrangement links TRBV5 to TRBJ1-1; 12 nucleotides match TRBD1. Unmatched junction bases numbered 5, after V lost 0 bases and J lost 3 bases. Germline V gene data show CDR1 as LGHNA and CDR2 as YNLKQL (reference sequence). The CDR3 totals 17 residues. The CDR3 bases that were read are TGTGCCAGCAGCCAAGAAGCCGGGACAGGGGGCTACACA. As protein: CASSQEAGTGGYT. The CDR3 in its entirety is CASSQEAGTGGYTEVFF.

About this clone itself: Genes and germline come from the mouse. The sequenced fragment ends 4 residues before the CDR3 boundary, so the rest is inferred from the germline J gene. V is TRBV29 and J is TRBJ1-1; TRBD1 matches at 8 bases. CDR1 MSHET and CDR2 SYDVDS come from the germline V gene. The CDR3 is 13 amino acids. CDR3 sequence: CASSWQGAREVFF. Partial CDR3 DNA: TGTGCTAGCAGTTGGCAGGGGGCGCGA.

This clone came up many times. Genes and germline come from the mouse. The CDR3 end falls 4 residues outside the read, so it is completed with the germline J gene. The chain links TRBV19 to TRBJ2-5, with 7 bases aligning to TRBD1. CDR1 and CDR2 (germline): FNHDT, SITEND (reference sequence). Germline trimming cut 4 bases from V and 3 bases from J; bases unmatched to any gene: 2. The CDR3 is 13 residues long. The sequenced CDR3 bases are TGTGCCAGCAGTCCGGGACAGCAAGAC. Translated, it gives CASSPGQQD. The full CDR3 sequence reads CASSPGQQDTQYF.

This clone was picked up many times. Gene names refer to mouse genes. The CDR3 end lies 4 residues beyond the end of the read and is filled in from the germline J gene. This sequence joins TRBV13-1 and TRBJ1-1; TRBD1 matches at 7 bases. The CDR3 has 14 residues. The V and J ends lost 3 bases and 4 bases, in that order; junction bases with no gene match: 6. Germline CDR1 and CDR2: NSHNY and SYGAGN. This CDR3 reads CASSARGQGTEVFF. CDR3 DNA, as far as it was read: TGTGCCAGCAGTGCGAGGGGGCAGGGCACA.

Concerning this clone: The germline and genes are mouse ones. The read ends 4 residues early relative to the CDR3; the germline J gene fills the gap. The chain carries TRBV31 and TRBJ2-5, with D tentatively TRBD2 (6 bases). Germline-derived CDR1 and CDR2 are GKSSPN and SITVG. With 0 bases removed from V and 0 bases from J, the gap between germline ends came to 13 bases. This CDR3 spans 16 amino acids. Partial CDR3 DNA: TGTGCCTGGAGTCTATCGGGACTAGTTAACCAAGAC. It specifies CAWSLSGLVNQD. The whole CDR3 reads CAWSLSGLVNQDTQYF.

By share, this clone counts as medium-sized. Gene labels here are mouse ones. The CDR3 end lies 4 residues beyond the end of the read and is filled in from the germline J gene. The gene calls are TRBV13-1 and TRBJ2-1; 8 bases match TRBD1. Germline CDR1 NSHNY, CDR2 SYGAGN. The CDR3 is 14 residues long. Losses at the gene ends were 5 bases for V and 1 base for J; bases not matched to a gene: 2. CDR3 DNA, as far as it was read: TGTGCCAGCAGACAGGGGGAGAACTATGCT. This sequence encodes CASRQGENYA. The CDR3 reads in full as CASRQGENYAEQFF.

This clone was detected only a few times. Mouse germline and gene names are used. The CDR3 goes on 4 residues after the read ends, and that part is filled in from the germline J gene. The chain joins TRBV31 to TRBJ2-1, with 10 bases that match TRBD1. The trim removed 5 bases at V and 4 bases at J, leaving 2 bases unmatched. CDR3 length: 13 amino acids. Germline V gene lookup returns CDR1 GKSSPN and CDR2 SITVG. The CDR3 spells CAWGGQGYAEQFF. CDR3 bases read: TGTGCCTGGGGGGGACAGGGGTATGCT.

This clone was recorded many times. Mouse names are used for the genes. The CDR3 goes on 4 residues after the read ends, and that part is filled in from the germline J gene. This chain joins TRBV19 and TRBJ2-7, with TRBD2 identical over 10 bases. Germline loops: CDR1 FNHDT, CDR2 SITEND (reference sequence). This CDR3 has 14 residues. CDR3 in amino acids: CASSISWGGDEQYF. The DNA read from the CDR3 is TGTGCCAGCAGTATATCCTGGGGGGGCGAT.